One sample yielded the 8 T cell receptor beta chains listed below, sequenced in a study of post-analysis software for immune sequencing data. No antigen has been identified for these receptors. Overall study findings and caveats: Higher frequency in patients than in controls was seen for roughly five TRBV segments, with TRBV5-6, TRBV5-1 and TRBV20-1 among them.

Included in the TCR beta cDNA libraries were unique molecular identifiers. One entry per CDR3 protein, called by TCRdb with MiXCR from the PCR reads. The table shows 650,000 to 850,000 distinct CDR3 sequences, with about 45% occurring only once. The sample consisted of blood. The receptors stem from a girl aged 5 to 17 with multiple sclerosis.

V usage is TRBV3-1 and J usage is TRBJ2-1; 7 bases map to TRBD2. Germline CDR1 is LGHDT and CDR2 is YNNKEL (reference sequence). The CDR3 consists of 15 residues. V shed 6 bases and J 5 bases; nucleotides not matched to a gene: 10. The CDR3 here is CASRDTGTNHNEQFF. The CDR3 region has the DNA TGTGCCAGCAGAGACACCGGGACTAACCACAATGAGCAGTTCTTC.

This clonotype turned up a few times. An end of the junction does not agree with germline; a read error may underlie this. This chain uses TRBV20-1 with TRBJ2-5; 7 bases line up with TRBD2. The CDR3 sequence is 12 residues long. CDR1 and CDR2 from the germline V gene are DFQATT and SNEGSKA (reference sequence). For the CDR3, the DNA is TGCAGCGCTAGCGGATACCAAGAGACCCAGTACTTC. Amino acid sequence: CSASGYQETQYF.

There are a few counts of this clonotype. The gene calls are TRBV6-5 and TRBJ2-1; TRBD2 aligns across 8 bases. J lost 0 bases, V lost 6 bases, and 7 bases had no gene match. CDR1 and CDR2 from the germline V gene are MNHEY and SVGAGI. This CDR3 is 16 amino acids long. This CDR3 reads CASRSPGGSSYNEQFF. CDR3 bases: TGTGCCAGCAGATCCCCGGGGGGGAGCTCCTACAATGAGCAGTTCTTC.

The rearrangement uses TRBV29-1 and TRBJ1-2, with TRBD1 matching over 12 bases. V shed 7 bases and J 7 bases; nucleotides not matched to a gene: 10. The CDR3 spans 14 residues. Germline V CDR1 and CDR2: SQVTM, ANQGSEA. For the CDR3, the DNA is TGCAGCGCTCGGGACAGGGGGCGTAGTATTGGCTACACCTTC. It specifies CSARDRGRSIGYTF. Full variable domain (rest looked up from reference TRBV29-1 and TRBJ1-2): SAVISQKPSRDICQRGTSLTIQCQVDSQVTMMFWYRQQPGQSLTLIATANQGSEATYESGFVIDKFPISRPNLTFSTLTVSNMSPEDSSIYLCSARDRGRSIGYTFGSGTRLTVV.

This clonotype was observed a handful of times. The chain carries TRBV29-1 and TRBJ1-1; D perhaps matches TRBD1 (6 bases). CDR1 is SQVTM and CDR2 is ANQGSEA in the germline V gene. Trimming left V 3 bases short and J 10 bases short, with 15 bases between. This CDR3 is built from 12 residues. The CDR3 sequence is CSVDAPDSRAFF. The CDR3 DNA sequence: TGCAGCGTTGATGCCCCGGACAGTCGAGCTTTCTTT.

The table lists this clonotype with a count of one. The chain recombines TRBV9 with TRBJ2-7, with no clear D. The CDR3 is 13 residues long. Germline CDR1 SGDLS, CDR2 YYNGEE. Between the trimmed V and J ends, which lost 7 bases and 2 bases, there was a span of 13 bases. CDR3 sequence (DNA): TGTGCCAGCGGCCTGGGCTTGACCTACGAGCAGTACTTC. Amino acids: CASGLGLTYEQYF. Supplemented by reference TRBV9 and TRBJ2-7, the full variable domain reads DSGVTQTPKHLITATGQRVTLRCSPRSGDLSVYWYQQSLDQGLQFLIQYYNGEERAKGNILERFSAQQFPDLHSELNLSSLELGDSALYFCASGLGLTYEQYFGPGTRLTVT.

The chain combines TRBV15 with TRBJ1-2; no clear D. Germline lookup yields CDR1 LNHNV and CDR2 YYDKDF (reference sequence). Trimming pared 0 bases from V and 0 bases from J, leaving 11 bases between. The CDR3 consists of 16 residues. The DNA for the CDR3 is TGTGCCACCAGCAGAGATCTTATGACGCCTAACTATGGCTACACCTTC. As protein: CATSRDLMTPNYGYTF.

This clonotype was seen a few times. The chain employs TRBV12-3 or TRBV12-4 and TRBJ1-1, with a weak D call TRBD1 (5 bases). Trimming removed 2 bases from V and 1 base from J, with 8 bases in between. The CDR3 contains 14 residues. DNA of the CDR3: TGTGCCAGCAGTTTAAGGGGAAAGAACACTGAAGCTTTCTTT. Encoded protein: CASSLRGKNTEAFF.